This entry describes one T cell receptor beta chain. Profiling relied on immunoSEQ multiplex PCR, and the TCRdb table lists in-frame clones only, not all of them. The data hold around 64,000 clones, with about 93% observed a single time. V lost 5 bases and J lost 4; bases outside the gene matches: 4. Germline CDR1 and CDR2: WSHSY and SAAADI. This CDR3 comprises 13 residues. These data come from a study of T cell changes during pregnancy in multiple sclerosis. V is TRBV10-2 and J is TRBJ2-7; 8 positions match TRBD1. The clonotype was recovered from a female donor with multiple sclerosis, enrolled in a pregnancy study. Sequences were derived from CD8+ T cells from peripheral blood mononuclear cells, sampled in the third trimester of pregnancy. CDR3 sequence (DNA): TGCGCCAGCAGTCCCGGGACAGGATACGAGCAGTACTTC. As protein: CASSPGTGYEQYF.